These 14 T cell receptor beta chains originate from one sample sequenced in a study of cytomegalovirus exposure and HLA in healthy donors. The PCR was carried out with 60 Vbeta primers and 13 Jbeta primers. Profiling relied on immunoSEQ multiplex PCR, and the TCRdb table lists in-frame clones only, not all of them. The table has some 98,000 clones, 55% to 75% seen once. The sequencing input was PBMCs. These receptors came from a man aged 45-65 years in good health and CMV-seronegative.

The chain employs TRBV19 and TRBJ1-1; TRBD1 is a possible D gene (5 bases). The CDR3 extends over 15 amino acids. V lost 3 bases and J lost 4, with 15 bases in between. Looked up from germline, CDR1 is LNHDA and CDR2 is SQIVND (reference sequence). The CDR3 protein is CASSMRAVGGTEAFF. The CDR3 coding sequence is TGTGCCAGTAGTATGAGGGCCGTGGGGGGCACTGAAGCTTTCTTT.

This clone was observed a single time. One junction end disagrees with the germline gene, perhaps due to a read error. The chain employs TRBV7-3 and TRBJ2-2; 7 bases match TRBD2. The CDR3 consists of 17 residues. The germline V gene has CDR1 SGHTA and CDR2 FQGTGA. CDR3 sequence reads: CASSLNGGITNTGELFF. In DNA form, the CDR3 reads TGTGCCAGCAGTTTAAACGGGGGGATAACGAACACCGGGGAGCTGTTTTTT.

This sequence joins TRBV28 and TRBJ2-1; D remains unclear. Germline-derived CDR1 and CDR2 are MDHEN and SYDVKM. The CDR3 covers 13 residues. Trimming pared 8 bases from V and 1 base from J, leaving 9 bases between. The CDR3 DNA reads TGTGCCAGCCAGGTTGGGTCCTACAATGAGCAGTTCTTC. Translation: CASQVGSYNEQFF.

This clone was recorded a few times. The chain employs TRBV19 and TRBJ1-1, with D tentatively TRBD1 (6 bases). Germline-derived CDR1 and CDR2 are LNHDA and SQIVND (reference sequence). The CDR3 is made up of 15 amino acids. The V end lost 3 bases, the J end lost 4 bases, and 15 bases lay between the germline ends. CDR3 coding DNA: TGTGCCAGTAGTATCTCAGCCCGCAGGGGCACTGAAGCTTTCTTT. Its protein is CASSISARRGTEAFF.

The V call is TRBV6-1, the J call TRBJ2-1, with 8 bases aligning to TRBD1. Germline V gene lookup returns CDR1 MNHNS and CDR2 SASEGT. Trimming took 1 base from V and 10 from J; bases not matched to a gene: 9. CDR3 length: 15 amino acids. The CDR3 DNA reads TGTGCCAGCAGTGAAGTAAGGACAGGGATCCGGGAGCAGTTCTTC. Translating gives CASSEVRTGIREQFF.

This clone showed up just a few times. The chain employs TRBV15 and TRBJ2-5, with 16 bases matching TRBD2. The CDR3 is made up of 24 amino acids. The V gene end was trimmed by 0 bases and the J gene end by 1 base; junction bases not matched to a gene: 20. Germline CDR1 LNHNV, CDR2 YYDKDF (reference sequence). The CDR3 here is CATSRDIGALGLAGGHDRQETQYF. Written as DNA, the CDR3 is TGTGCCACCAGCAGAGATATAGGCGCGTTGGGACTAGCGGGGGGGCACGACCGCCAAGAGACCCAGTACTTC.

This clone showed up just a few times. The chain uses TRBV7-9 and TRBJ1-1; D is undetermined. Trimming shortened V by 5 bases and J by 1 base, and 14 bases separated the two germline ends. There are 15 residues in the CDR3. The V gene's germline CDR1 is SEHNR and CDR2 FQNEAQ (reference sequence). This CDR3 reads CASSPVVGENTEAFF. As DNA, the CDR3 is TGTGCCAGCAGCCCCGTGGTTGGAGAGAACACTGAAGCTTTCTTT.

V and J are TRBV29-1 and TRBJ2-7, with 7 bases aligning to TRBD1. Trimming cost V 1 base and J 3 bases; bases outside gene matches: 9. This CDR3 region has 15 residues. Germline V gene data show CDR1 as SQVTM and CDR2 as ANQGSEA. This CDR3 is CSVEVPDRAIYEQYF. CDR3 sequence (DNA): TGCAGCGTTGAAGTTCCAGACAGGGCTATCTACGAGCAGTACTTC.

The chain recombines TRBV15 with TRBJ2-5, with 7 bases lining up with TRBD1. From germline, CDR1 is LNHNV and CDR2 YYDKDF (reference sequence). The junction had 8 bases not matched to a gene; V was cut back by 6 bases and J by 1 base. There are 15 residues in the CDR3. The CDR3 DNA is TGTGCCACCAGAGGACAGGTGGGTCCCCAAGAGACCCAGTACTTC. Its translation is CATRGQVGPQETQYF.

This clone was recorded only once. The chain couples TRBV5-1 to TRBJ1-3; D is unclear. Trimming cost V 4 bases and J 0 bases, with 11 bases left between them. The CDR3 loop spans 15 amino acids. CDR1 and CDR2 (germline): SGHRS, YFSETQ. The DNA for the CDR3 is TGCGCCAGCAGCCCCGAAGGAGGCTCTGGAAACACCATATATTTT. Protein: CASSPEGGSGNTIYF. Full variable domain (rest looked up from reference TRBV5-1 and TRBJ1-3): KAGVTQTPRYLIKTRGQQVTLSCSPISGHRSVSWYQQTPGQGLQFLFEYFSETQRNKGNFPGRFSGRQFSNSRSEMNVSTLELGDSALYLCASSPEGGSGNTIYFGEGSWLTVV.

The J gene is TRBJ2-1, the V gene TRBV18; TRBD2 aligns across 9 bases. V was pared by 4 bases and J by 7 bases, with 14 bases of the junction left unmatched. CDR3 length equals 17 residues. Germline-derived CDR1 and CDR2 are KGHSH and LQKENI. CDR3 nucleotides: TGTGCCAGCTCACGTTATGATGCGGGGGGGCCGAGGAATGAGCAGTTCTTC. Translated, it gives CASSRYDAGGPRNEQFF.

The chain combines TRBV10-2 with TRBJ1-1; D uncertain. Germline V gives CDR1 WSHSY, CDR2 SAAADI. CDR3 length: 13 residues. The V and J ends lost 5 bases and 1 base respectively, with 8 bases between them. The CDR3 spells CASSTTPNTEAFF. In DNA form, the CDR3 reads TGCGCCAGCAGTACAACACCGAACACTGAAGCTTTCTTT.

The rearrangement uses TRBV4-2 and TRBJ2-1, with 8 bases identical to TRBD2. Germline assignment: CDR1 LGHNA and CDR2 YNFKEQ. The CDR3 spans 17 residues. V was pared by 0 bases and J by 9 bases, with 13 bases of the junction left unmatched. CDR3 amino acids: CASSQEVSGGRNFEQFF. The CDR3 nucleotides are TGTGCCAGCAGCCAAGAGGTGAGCGGGGGCCGGAATTTTGAGCAGTTCTTC.

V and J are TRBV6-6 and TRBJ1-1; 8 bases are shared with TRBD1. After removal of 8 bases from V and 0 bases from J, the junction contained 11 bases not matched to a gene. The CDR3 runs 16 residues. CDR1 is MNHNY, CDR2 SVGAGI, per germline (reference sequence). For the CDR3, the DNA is TGTGCCAGCGTAGGACAGGGTGTTATTATGAACACTGAAGCTTTCTTT. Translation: CASVGQGVIMNTEAFF.